The entry that follows covers one T cell receptor beta chain sequence. This clone's antigen is unknown. The record has no base qualities; no much larger clone is one base away. In the germline V gene, CDR1 corresponds to SGHRS and CDR2 to YFSETQ. Germline trimming amounts to 4 bases on V and 0 bases on J, with 6 as the count of junction bases outside the gene matches. Including the terminal cysteine and phenylalanine, the CDR3 comprises 15 residues. Of all the DNA, just the CDR3 is kept, 45 bases in frame from base 1. Collaborating institutions collected whole blood in K2EDTA tubes following their own protocols. For TCRbeta analysis, collaborators shipped samples as frozen whole blood, isolated PBMCs, or DNA extracted from either of those sample types. The data originate from a study of blood T cell repertoires in COVID-19 (dated by TCRdb to 2020 to 2021). For context, the study as a whole: Samples from collaborators originated in the United States, Italy and Spain and spanned both the acute and convalescent phases of COVID-19. The prospective study material was composed of cDNA or gDNA derived from T cells, B-cell-depleted T cells, or PBMCs. Deeply sampled blood TCRbeta repertoires from subjects exposed to, actively infected with, or recovered from COVID-19 were included in the dataset. The repertoires were released in a freely available public database meant as a resource for research on the immune response to SARS-CoV-2. Samples came from the ongoing ImmuneRACE study (first 160 participants) plus 1,254 subjects from 6 global collaborators. Sample metadata almost always included a de-identified subject ID, COVID-19 status, age in years and sex. Where HLA class I and class II types were available, the types were taken from metadata supplied by the sample provider, not from assay-based typing.

The study at large found these results: The quantity of clinical and demographic metadata differed by source and by participant and was supplied without curation.

TCRbeta CDR3 regions were amplified from genomic DNA by means of the immunoSEQ Assay, a bias-controlled multiplex PCR. Per the original workflow: Within the assay, amplification of reference gene primers was used to estimate how many nucleated cells each sample contained. To quantify the absolute abundance of each unique TCRbeta CDR3 rearrangement, sequence reads were collapsed and filtered. For each sample, productive Simpson clonality was calculated by taking the square root of Simpson's diversity index across productive rearrangements. The clones in this table, taken by TCRdb from immuneACCESS, are in-frame only. Not every clone is retained; where verified, under half of the shortfall comes from an unresolved V gene, and the cause of the rest is unknown. V and J calls and clone size are those listed in that table; D and trimming were worked out from the DNA. Here the sample has some 490,000 clones; approximately 85% occur a single time. Approximately 2.9% of the sample lies in the top ten.

The sequence joins TRBV5-1 to TRBJ2-5, with 7 bases matching TRBD1. The source material was peripheral blood. This sequence originates from a human donor in a cohort sampled during active COVID-19. The DNA sequence follows: TGCGCCAGCAGCATCACAGGGGCCTACCAAGAGACCCAGTACTTC. This yields the protein CASSITGAYQETQYF.